The source of this T cell receptor (beta chain) is a study of cytomegalovirus exposure and HLA in healthy donors. Whole-study context: Later analysis reported that the approximately 120 validation repertoires shared the platform of the roughly 670 first-cohort repertoires. Study outcomes and limitations: Many donors shared some public TCRs, even though most TCR sequences were rare. Through in vitro validation, three CMV-associated chains were shown to be specific for CMV antigens.

Assay used: immunoSEQ multiplex PCR; TCRdb lists only in-frame clones, some missing. The table lists approximately 70,000 clones, roughly 94% of them singletons. The donors formed part of the approximately 120-subject validation cohort, distinct from the approximately 640-subject first cohort. Notes on this clone: Its antigen remains unknown.

The CDR3 is 16 amino acids. V was trimmed by 2 bases and J by 6 bases, leaving 16 bases between them. The germline gives CDR1 MNHNY, CDR2 SVGAGI (reference sequence). This chain connects TRBV6-6 to TRBJ1-4; maybe TRBD1 (5 bases). The sequence came from a woman aged 18-29 years in good health and CMV-seronegative. Sequenced material: PBMCs. Here the CDR3 DNA reads TGTGCCAGCAGTTACGCGGATTTGGGGGGGGATGAAAAACTGTTTTTT. It specifies CASSYADLGGDEKLFF.